This T cell receptor beta chain was sequenced in a study of T cells in Graves' hyperthyroidism and ophthalmopathy. Study-wide findings and caveats: Blood also held most thyroid clonotypes expanded beyond 0.001.

Orbital computed tomography and thyroid ultrasound, together with serum TRAb and thyroxine and clinical symptoms, were used for diagnoses. There were TCR beta CDR3 regions amplified from RNA transcripts. HTBI primers were used for first-round RT-PCR of the TCR CDR3. TCRdb reprocessed the multiplex PCR reads with MiXCR, giving one entry per CDR3 protein. The sample holds hundreds of thousands of distinct CDR3 sequences; about 45% are singletons and the top ten take under 8%. This clonotype appeared many times. What it binds is unknown. Trimming left V 4 bases short and J 10 bases short, with 11 bases between. The CDR3 is 12 amino acids. The germline gives CDR1 SQVTM, CDR2 ANQGSEA.

Material for sequencing was peripheral blood or thyroid tissue (not recorded which). The chain recombines TRBV29-1 with TRBJ1-6; D is unresolved. This clonotype was obtained from an adult man with Graves' disease, either hyperthyroidism or ophthalmopathy (not recorded which). CDR3 bases: TGCAGCGTTGGGATAGGGAACTCACCCCTCCACTTT. It codes for CSVGIGNSPLHF.